This T cell receptor (beta chain) was observed in a study of T cell repertoires in cytomegalovirus infection. For the study at large: Public TCR beta signature analysis indicated the presence of both CMV infection and matching HLA type.

TCRdb reanalysed the reads using MiXCR and keeps one entry per CDR3 protein. Of around 210,000 distinct CDR3 sequences listed, roughly 6.5% were seen once; the top ten hold around 6%. Regarding this clonotype: What it recognizes is unknown.

Germline values: CDR1 DFQATT, CDR2 SNEGSKA (reference sequence). The CDR3 consists of 14 residues. Deletions cut 0 bases from V and 7 bases from J, with 13 bases between. Study results and caveats: Carriers of CMV plus the relevant HLA were identified by cumulative public TCR beta family frequency. Within the response measured ex vivo, HLA-C-restricted CMV-specific TCR beta clonotypes were dominant.

The TCR sequence derives from a human donor in good health (CMV status not recorded). Some clones in this sample may be carry-over from other donors' samples. The chain is built from TRBV20-1 and TRBJ1-5; no reliable D call. The sample consisted of PBMCs. In DNA, the CDR3 is TGCAGTGCTAGAGAGGCCCGACCATGGCAGCCCCAGCATTTT. As protein: CSAREARPWQPQHF.